The source of this T cell receptor beta chain is a study of blood T cell repertoires in COVID-19. Study details: PBMCs, B-cell-depleted T cells, or T cells were the source of the cDNA or gDNA that made up the material.

Per the study methods: Amplification of reference gene primers was used by the study to estimate nucleated cell counts. The assay was immunoSEQ multiplex PCR, and TCRdb's table has in-frame clones only and misses some. The V and J calls and clone size come from that table; D and trimming were worked out from the DNA. In the table there are around 39,000 clones, just over 85% of which are singletons. This TCR derives from a middle-aged man with active COVID-19. The sample comprised peripheral blood.

The CDR3 sequence is CASSQDSTSYEQFF. As DNA, the CDR3 is TGTGCCAGCAGCCAAGATTCGACTAGCTATGAGCAGTTCTTC. The V gene is TRBV3-1 (or the pseudogene TRBV3-2), the J gene TRBJ2-1; 7 positions match TRBD2. The CDR3 covers 14 residues. Germline V gene data show CDR1 as LGHDT and CDR2 as YNNKEL (reference sequence). Trimming took 0 bases from V and 8 from J; bases not matched to a gene: 4.